This passage covers 9 T cell receptor beta chains from one sample sequenced in a study of regulatory T cells in long-lasting Graves disease. Building of the TCR beta libraries involved iRepertoire HTBI primers and Arm-PCR of CDR3 regions. MiXCR was run by TCRdb on the multiplex PCR reads, yielding one entry per CDR3 protein. The sample has roughly 400,000 distinct CDR3 sequences; less than 20% are singletons. As to time point: newly diagnosed GD, antithyroid drugs for less than 3 months. From RNA extracted from PBMCs, the TCR library was made. These data were also reused for a study on T cells in Graves' hyperthyroidism and ophthalmopathy.

This specimen was peripheral blood mononuclear cells (PBMCs), taken at new diagnosis, from a patient treated with antithyroid drugs. The receptor set was obtained from a woman younger than 30 with Graves disease.

The V call is TRBV7-2, the J call TRBJ2-5, with 8 positions matching TRBD1. This CDR3 comprises 18 residues. V was pared by 2 bases and J by 1 base, with 12 bases of the junction left unmatched. Germline V CDR1 and CDR2: SGHTA, FQGNSA. The CDR3 protein is CASSLRTGFISPQETQYF. In DNA form, the CDR3 reads TGTGCCAGCAGCTTACGGACAGGGTTCATTAGTCCCCAAGAGACCCAGTACTTC. The complete variable domain, with remaining parts taken from reference TRBV7-2 and TRBJ2-5, reads GAGVSQSPSNKVTEKGKDVELRCDPISGHTALYWYRQSLGQGLEFLIYFQGNSAPDKSGLPSDRFSAERTGGSVSTLTIQRTQQEDSAVYLCASSLRTGFISPQETQYFGPGTRLLVL.

This clonotype was seen repeatedly, ten times or more. The rearrangement joins TRBV18 to TRBJ2-7; D remains unclear. The CDR3 spans 14 residues. V was cut by 6 bases and J by 4 bases, with 16 bases left in between. In germline, CDR1 is KGHSH, CDR2 LQKENI. Here the CDR3 DNA reads TGTGCCAGCTCGCCAATCGTAACTGCATACGAGCAGTACTTC. Encoded protein: CASSPIVTAYEQYF.

V is TRBV4-3 and J is TRBJ2-4; D remains ambiguous. The CDR3 consists of 17 residues. The germline gives CDR1 LGHNA, CDR2 YSLEER. V was clipped by 0 bases and J by 3 bases, with 15 bases between them. The CDR3 spells CASSQEPPGFGKNIQYF. The CDR3 DNA reads TGCGCCAGCAGCCAAGAACCCCCCGGCTTTGGCAAAAACATTCAGTACTTC.

This chain connects TRBV11-2 to TRBJ2-1; 8 bases align to TRBD2. CDR1 and CDR2 from the germline V gene are SGHAT and FQNNGV. The CDR3 sequence is 15 residues long. Losses at the gene ends were 5 bases for V and 6 bases for J; bases not matched to a gene: 9. This chain's CDR3 is CASSARAGASNEQFF. The DNA for the CDR3 is TGTGCCAGCAGCGCTCGAGCGGGAGCCTCCAATGAGCAGTTCTTC.

V is TRBV6-5 and J is TRBJ2-1; D perhaps matches TRBD2 (5 bases). V was pared by 4 bases and J by 5 bases, with 9 bases between. Germline V gene lookup returns CDR1 MNHEY and CDR2 SVGAGI. This CDR3 is built from 13 residues. Here the CDR3 DNA reads TGTGCCAGCAGTTCGACTATCCACAATGAGCAGTTCTTC. Its protein is CASSSTIHNEQFF.

This clonotype has at least ten counts. V usage is TRBV28 and J usage is TRBJ1-5, with a weak D call TRBD1 (5 bases). This CDR3 comprises 15 residues. V was clipped by 7 bases and J by 3 bases, with 16 bases between them. Germline-derived CDR1 and CDR2 are MDHEN and SYDVKM. CDR3 coding DNA: TGTGCCAGCAATACCCGGGACGGACTCAATCAGCCCCAGCATTTT. As protein: CASNTRDGLNQPQHF.

This clonotype was observed many times. CDR3 DNA sequence: TGTGCCAGCAGTGCTGGACAGGGAAGGGAGCTGTTTTTT. This translates into CASSAGQGRELFF. The rearrangement links TRBV2 to TRBJ2-2, with 8 bases lining up with TRBD1. Germline V gene lookup returns CDR1 SNHLY and CDR2 FYNNEI. The length of the CDR3 is 13 residues. V shed 4 bases, J shed 9 bases, and the junction held 4 bases outside the gene matches.

This clonotype was counted many times. The chain combines TRBV11-1 with TRBJ2-7, with TRBD2 matching 10 bases. The CDR3 loop spans 17 amino acids. Germline values: CDR1 SGHAT, CDR2 FQDESV (reference sequence). The V and J ends lost 3 bases and 1 base, in that order; junction bases with no gene match: 9. The CDR3 DNA follows: TGTGCCAGCAGCTTCTCATTAGCGGGAGGTGATTCCTACGAGCAGTACTTC. This codes for CASSFSLAGGDSYEQYF. Full variable domain (rest looked up from reference TRBV11-1 and TRBJ2-7): EAEVAQSPRYKITEKSQAVAFWCDPISGHATLYWYRQILGQGPELLVQFQDESVVDDSQLPKDRFSAERLKGVDSTLKIQPAELGDSAMYLCASSFSLAGGDSYEQYFGPGTRLTVT.

This clonotype was detected many times. The J gene is TRBJ2-1, the V gene TRBV6-1; D gene unclear. CDR3 length: 12 amino acids. V was trimmed by 6 bases and J by 3 bases, leaving 6 bases between them. Germline loops: CDR1 MNHNS, CDR2 SASEGT. CDR3 DNA sequence: TGTGCCAGCAGGCTAGACTACAATGAGCAGTTCTTC. Encoded protein: CASRLDYNEQFF.